This TCR beta chain came from a study of cytotoxic CD8 clonotypes in ibrutinib-treated CLL (dated by TCRdb to about 2021). About the investigation overall: The cohort included some 14 treatment-naive and eleven to twelve relapsed/refractory patients; under 18 were IGHV unmutated. On average, each sample yielded approximately 250,000 productive templates and tens of thousands of productive rearrangements. Longitudinal samples were available for 26 of the 86 trial participants. Samples at response were collected after a median of about twelve months of treatment, with a range of roughly 6 to 40 months. Responses were partial in roughly 25 patients and complete in 2; after median around 66 months follow-up, roughly 14 stayed in remission and roughly twelve progressed. Every sample from remission and from progressive disease was obtained while the patients were still on ibrutinib. Cryopreserved peripheral blood mononuclear cells were collected before treatment, at response, and at either disease progression or sustained remission.

Summary of the overall study and its limitations: An increase in clonality was observed at ibrutinib response, with clonality remaining stable during sustained remission and falling back toward baseline at progression. Public clonotypes were rare and either contracted or stayed stable during treatment, and the rise in clonality at ibrutinib response reflected the expansion of private clonotypes. Baseline clonality exceeded that of age-matched healthy donors and correlated strongly with circulating CD8+ T-cell counts. Sampling times were not matched between patients in sustained remission and patients whose disease was progressing, and lymph node repertoires were not examined.

The sample's time point label is to be understood as: progressive disease on ibrutinib. Around 2 micrograms of genomic DNA were extracted from cryopreserved PBMCs for TCR beta library preparation. Longitudinal blood samples from CLL patients on ibrutinib monotherapy were analyzed using high-throughput TCR beta sequencing. The patients took part in an open-label, single-center phase 2 trial of ibrutinib monotherapy. A single count supports this clone. What this receptor recognizes is not known. Qualities for individual bases were not recorded, and no much larger clone is one base off. A MiSeq instrument was used for deep resolution sequencing, which targeted depths ranging from 1 in 1 million up to 1 in 200,000 T cells, with coverage averaging 10x for each clonotype. The immunoSEQ hsTCRB Kit was used to generate the TCR beta libraries. Under the source paper's analysis protocol: Data were analyzed with ImmunoSEQ Data Assistant and ImmunoSEQ Analyzer, with V, D and J genes assigned per IMGT definitions. Clonality, which ranges from 0 to 1, was calculated by subtracting the normalized Shannon entropy of productive rearrangement frequencies from one. Only overrepresented clonotypes making up at least 0.05% of the repertoire of each patient were included in the public clonotype analysis. Approximately 12 age-matched healthy donor repertoires from immuneACCESS were used as controls for clonality. The source is immuneACCESS, and TCRdb retained only in-frame sequences with V and J called. Part of the clones is not carried over; for the studies checked, unresolved V genes explain less than half of this, and the remainder is unexplained. From that table come the V and J calls and clone size; the DNA was used to work out D and trimming. The sample table contains 150,000 to 200,000 clones; only one count was recorded for approximately 91% of them. Of the sample, about 2.9% is held by the ten largest clones.

Including the terminal cysteine and phenylalanine, the CDR3 comprises 12 residues. Only CDR3 DNA remains: 36 bases, in frame from the first base. V is pared back by 5 bases and J by 4 bases, with 8 bases lying between the germline termini. According to the germline V gene, CDR1 reads SGHVS and CDR2 reads FNYEAQ. The sequences come from PBMCs, collected at disease progression, from a patient treated with ibrutinib. This TCR came from a human donor with chronic lymphocytic leukemia. This chain joins TRBV7-6 to TRBJ1-1, with no reliable assignment of the D segment. The sequenced DNA: TGTGCCAGCAGCCACCCCGGCACTGAAGCTTTCTTT. It specifies CASSHPGTEAFF.